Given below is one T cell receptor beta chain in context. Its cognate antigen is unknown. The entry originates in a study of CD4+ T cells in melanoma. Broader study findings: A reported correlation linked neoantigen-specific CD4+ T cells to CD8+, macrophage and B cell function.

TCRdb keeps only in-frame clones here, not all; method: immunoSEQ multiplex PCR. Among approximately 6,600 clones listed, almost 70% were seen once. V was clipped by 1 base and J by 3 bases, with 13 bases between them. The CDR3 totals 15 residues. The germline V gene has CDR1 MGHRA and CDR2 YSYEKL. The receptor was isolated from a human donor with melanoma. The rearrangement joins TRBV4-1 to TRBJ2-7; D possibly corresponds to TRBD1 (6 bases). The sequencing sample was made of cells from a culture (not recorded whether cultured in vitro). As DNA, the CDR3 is TGCGCCAGCAGCCAAGCCCCGGACAGCCTCTACGAGCAGTACTTC. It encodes CASSQAPDSLYEQYF.